This T cell receptor beta chain stems from a study of molecular identifiers for immune sequencing clone quantification. This clonotype occurred many times. V lost 6 bases to trimming and J lost 4 bases; unmatched junction nucleotides: 9. The CDR3 runs 15 residues. From germline, CDR1 is MDHEN and CDR2 SYDVKM. TCRdb itself ran the PCR reads through MiXCR, one entry per CDR3 protein. The sample has 550,000 to 750,000 distinct CDR3 sequences; 15% to 20% are singletons. This clonotype originated in a human donor in good health. Some libraries in this study had Jurkat cell RNA spiked in. Material: naive CD8+ T cells from blood, with Jurkat cell RNA spiked in. Specified subset: FACS-sorted CD8+CD4-CCR7+CD45RA+ naive T cells. This chain links TRBV28 with TRBJ1-5; 7 bases align to TRBD1. CDR3 nucleotide sequence: TGTGCCAGCAGGGCCGGGACAGCGATTAATCAGCCCCAGCATTTT. Encoded protein: CASRAGTAINQPQHF.